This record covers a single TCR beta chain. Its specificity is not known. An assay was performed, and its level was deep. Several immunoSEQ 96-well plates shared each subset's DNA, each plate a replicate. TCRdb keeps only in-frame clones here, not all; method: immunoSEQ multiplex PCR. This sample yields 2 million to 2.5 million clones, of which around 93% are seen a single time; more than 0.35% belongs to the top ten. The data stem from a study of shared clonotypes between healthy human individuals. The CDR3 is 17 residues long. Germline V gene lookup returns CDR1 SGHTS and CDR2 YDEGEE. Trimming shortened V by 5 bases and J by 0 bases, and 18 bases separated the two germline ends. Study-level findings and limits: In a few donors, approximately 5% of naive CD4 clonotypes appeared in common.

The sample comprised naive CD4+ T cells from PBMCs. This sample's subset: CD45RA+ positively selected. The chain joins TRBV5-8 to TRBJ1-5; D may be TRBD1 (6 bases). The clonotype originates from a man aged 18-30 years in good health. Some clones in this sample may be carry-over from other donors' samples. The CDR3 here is CASSPRQAAYSNQPQHF. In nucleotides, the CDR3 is TGTGCCAGCAGTCCTCGACAGGCTGCTTATAGCAATCAGCCCCAGCATTTT.